The source of this TCR beta chain is a study of cytomegalovirus exposure and HLA in healthy donors. Study context: Findings of an earlier analysis included 90 million to 120 million unique TCR beta sequences from some 190 million T cells. Study-wide results and limits: In vitro testing confirmed three CMV-associated chains as specific for CMV antigens. HLA alleles showed associations with about 15,000 TCR beta sequences in a later analysis, at a 0.05 false discovery rate.

The CDR3 consists of 15 residues. The germline V gene encodes CDR1 SGHDN and CDR2 FVKESK. Germline trimming cut 6 bases from V and 7 bases from J; bases unmatched to any gene: 6. Vbeta (60) and Jbeta (13) primers were used in the PCR. The method was immunoSEQ multiplex PCR; TCRdb's version includes in-frame clones alone and lacks a portion of them. The data contain 150,000 or so clones, about 70% of them singletons. Turning to this clone: Its cognate antigen is unknown.

The receptor was derived from a male donor in good health and CMV-seronegative. The chain carries TRBV14 and TRBJ1-6; 10 bases are shared with TRBD1. The sample comprised PBMCs. The CDR3 reads CASRAGTGDNSPLHF. Written as DNA, the CDR3 is TGTGCCAGCAGGGCCGGGACAGGGGACAATTCACCCCTCCACTTT.